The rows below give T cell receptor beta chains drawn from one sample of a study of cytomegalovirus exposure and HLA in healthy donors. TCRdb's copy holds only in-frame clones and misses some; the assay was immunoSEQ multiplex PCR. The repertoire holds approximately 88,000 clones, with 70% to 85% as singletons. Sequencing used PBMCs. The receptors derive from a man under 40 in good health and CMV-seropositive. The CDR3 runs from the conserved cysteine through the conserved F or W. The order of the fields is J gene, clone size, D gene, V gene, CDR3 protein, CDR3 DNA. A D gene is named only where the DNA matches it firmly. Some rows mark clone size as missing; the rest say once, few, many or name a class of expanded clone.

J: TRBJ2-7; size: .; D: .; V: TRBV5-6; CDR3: CASSSYRAIIYEQYF; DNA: TGTGCCAGCAGTTCCTACAGGGCAATAATATACGAGCAGTACTTC
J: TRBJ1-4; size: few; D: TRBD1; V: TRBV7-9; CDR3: CASSLTGGLGGNEKLFF; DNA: TGTGCCAGCAGCTTAACAGGGGGCTTGGGGGGGAATGAAAAACTGTTTTTT
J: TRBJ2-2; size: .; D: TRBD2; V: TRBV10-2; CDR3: CASSESLLAGLTGELFF; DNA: TGCGCCAGCAGTGAGTCGCTACTAGCGGGTCTCACCGGGGAGCTGTTTTTT
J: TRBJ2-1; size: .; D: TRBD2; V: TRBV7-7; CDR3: CASSLGAGGPTNEQFF; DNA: TGTGCTAGCAGCTTAGGTGCGGGAGGGCCCACAAATGAGCAGTTCTTC
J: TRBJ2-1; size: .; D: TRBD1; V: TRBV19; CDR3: CASIPDRGRHEQFF; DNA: TGTGCCAGTATTCCGGACAGGGGGCGCCATGAGCAGTTCTTC
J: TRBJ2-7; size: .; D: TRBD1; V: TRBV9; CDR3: CASSGSGGTRFYEQYF; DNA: TGTGCCAGCAGCGGGTCAGGGGGCACACGTTTCTACGAGCAGTACTTC
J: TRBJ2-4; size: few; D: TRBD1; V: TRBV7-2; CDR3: CASSLGQGDIQYF; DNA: TGTGCCAGCAGCTTGGGACAGGGAGACATTCAGTACTTC
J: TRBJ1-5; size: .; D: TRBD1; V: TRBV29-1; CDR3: CSVATGPNTPQHF; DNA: TGCAGCGTCGCGACAGGGCCAAATACACCCCAGCATTTT
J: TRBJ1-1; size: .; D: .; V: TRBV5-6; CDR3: CASSLRTLTEAFF; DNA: TGTGCCAGCAGCCTTCGGACACTCACTGAAGCTTTCTTT
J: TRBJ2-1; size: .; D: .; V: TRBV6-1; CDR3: CASSEPSPREQFF; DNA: TGTGCCAGCAGTGAACCTAGCCCCCGGGAGCAGTTCTTC
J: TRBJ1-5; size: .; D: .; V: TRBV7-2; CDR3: CASINGVTQGDQPQHF; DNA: TGTGCCAGCATCAATGGGGTCACACAGGGAGATCAGCCCCAGCATTTT
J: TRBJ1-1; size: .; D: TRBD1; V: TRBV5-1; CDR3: CASSWTGTGDPYTEAFF; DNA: TGCGCCAGCAGCTGGACCGGGACAGGGGACCCCTACACTGAAGCTTTCTTT